The 25 T cell receptor beta chains below all came from one sample that was sequenced in a study of blood T cell repertoires in COVID-19. Libraries were prepared by immunoSEQ multiplex PCR; TCRdb keeps only in-frame clonotypes and omits some of them. Of 200,000 to 300,000 clones listed, more than 80% are singletons. The sample consisted of peripheral blood. These receptors were taken from a woman older than 75 with COVID-19, enrolled during active disease.

CDR3 nucleotide sequence: TGTGCCACCCGGACAGACGGGCAGTTCTATGGCTACACCTTC. This sequence encodes CATRTDGQFYGYTF. The genes are TRBV24-1 and TRBJ1-2, with a possible D match to TRBD1 (6 bases). CDR1 and CDR2 from the germline V gene are KGHDR and SFDVKD. This CDR3 has 14 amino acids. V lost 9 bases and J 4 bases, leaving 17 bases between the germline ends.

This chain joins TRBV30 and TRBJ1-5; D is unclear. Germline V CDR1 and CDR2: GTSNPN, SVGIG (reference sequence). This CDR3 comprises 14 residues. V dropped 0 bases and J dropped 4 bases, with 10 bases sitting between them. CDR3 region: CAWSVNPQNQPQHF. The CDR3 DNA reads as TGTGCCTGGAGTGTAAATCCCCAAAATCAGCCCCAGCATTTT.

V gene TRBV9 combines with J gene TRBJ2-7; TRBD2 matches at 11 bases. V trimming: 2 bases; J trimming: 2 bases; junction bases outside the gene matches: 3. Per germline, CDR1 SGDLS and CDR2 YYNGEE. CDR3 length equals 15 residues. CDR3 bases: TGTGCCAGCAGCGTGGGACTAGCGGAAACCTACGAGCAGTACTTC. Encoded protein: CASSVGLAETYEQYF.

The rearrangement links TRBV3-1 (or the pseudogene TRBV3-2) to TRBJ1-1; maybe TRBD1 (5 bases). The CDR3 has 13 residues. Germline CDR1 reads LGHDT; CDR2 reads YNNKEL (reference sequence). Deletions cut 6 bases from V and 7 bases from J, with 15 bases between. CDR3 coding DNA: TGTGCCAGCAGACAGGACATTTATTATGAAGCTTTCTTT. It codes for CASRQDIYYEAFF.

The genes are TRBV15 and TRBJ2-3; D is uncertain. Trimming stripped 2 bases from V and 2 bases from J, with 8 bases between. Germline CDR1 LNHNV, CDR2 YYDKDF (reference sequence). The CDR3 consists of 14 residues. CDR3 amino acids: CATSRSANTDTQYF. CDR3 sequence (DNA): TGTGCCACCAGCAGAAGTGCTAACACAGATACGCAGTATTTT.

The CDR3 region has the DNA TGTGCCAGCAGCTCCCGGGAGGGGAGCGTCGAGCAGTACTTC. Translation: CASSSREGSVEQYF. The rearrangement joins TRBV7-8 to TRBJ2-7; 8 bases map to TRBD2. V shed 4 bases and J 6 bases; nucleotides not matched to a gene: 8. CDR1 is SGHVS and CDR2 is FQNEAQ in the germline V gene. The CDR3 has 14 residues.

This chain joins TRBV14 and TRBJ1-1; maybe TRBD1 (6 bases). The CDR3 contains 13 residues. Trimming left V 5 bases short and J 0 bases short, with 7 bases between. From germline, CDR1 is SGHDN and CDR2 FVKESK. Here the CDR3 reads CASSGQMNTEAFF. The DNA of the CDR3 is TGTGCCAGCAGCGGACAGATGAACACTGAAGCTTTCTTT.

The V gene is TRBV7-9, the J gene TRBJ2-6; tentative D call: TRBD2 (5 bases). V shed 4 bases and J shed 0 bases, with 10 bases lying between them. The CDR3 spans 16 residues. In germline, CDR1 is SEHNR, CDR2 FQNEAQ (reference sequence). DNA for the CDR3: TGTGCCAGCAGCTCAGGACTGAGCTCTGGGGCCAACGTCCTGACTTTC. This codes for CASSSGLSSGANVLTF.

The CDR3 coding sequence is TGTGCCAGCAGCTTAATTCGGCTAGCGGGACTTGAGCAGTTCTTC. Its translation: CASSLIRLAGLEQFF. This rearrangement joins TRBV7-2 to TRBJ2-1, with 9 bases that match TRBD2. Per the germline V gene, CDR1 is SGHTA and CDR2 is FQGNSA. The CDR3 length is 15 residues. J gave up 9 bases and V 2 bases, and 8 bases lay outside the gene matches.

The chain recombines TRBV6-6 with TRBJ1-6; D might be TRBD1 (5 bases). The CDR3 totals 13 residues. CDR1 MNHNY and CDR2 SVGAGI come from the germline V gene (reference sequence). Trimming removed 6 bases at V and 7 bases at J, with 10 bases between. The CDR3 DNA reads as TGTGCCAGCAGAACGCCAGGGAATTCACCCCTCCACTTT. It translates to CASRTPGNSPLHF.

The genes are TRBV30 and TRBJ2-2; no firm D call. Germline CDR1 is GTSNPN and CDR2 is SVGIG (reference sequence). The CDR3 loop spans 16 amino acids. V lost 3 bases and J 3 bases, leaving 17 bases between the germline ends. CDR3 amino acids: CAWSPLGRKDTGELFF. As DNA, the CDR3 is TGTGCCTGGAGCCCCCTAGGTCGAAAGGACACCGGGGAGCTGTTTTTT. Full variable domain (remainder filled in from reference TRBV30 and TRBJ2-2): SQTIHQWPATLVQPVGSPLSLECTVEGTSNPNLYWYRQAAGRGLQLLFYSVGIGQISSEVPQNLSASRPQDRQFILSSKKLLLSDSGFYLCAWSPLGRKDTGELFFGEGSRLTVL.

This clone was counted a few times. The genes are TRBV14 and TRBJ1-2, with TRBD1 matching 8 bases. J gave up 5 bases and V 0 bases, and 11 bases lay outside the gene matches. The CDR3 has 17 amino acids. The V gene's germline CDR1 is SGHDN and CDR2 FVKESK. The CDR3 DNA reads as TGTGCCAGCAGCCAAGATCAAGGGACAGGCGACCTTTATGGCTACACCTTC. Translated, it gives CASSQDQGTGDLYGYTF.

This CDR3 is CASSIRGPGTGELFF. Written as DNA, the CDR3 is TGCGCCAGCAGCATCAGGGGGCCCGGCACCGGGGAGCTGTTTTTT. J is TRBJ2-2 and V is TRBV5-1, with 8 bases identical to TRBD1. There are 15 residues in the CDR3. Germline loops: CDR1 SGHRS, CDR2 YFSETQ. Germline trimming cut 4 bases from V and 4 bases from J; bases unmatched to any gene: 6.

The rearrangement uses TRBV7-8 and TRBJ2-1; 7 bases are shared with TRBD2. Unmatched junction bases numbered 7, after V lost 0 bases and J lost 5 bases. Germline V gene sequence: CDR1 SGHVS, CDR2 FQNEAQ. The CDR3 is 16 residues long. CDR3 sequence: CASSLAGGGTNNEQFF. The CDR3 region has the DNA TGTGCCAGCAGCTTAGCGGGGGGTGGGACTAACAATGAGCAGTTCTTC.

This clone appeared a single time. The J gene is TRBJ1-2, the V gene TRBV30, with 7 bases matching TRBD1. The CDR3 contains 14 residues. J was trimmed by 4 bases and V by 2 bases; bases with no gene match: 7. The V gene's germline CDR1 is GTSNPN and CDR2 SVGIG (reference sequence). CDR3 in amino acids: CAWSLQGFGYGYTF. CDR3 sequence (DNA): TGTGCCTGGAGTCTACAGGGGTTTGGCTATGGCTACACCTTC.

Turning to this clone: A much larger clone sits a single nucleotide away, making a read error possible. The chain uses TRBV11-2 and TRBJ1-1; D is uncertain. Trimming cost V 0 bases and J 0 bases, with 2 bases left between them. Germline V gene sequence: CDR1 SGHAT, CDR2 FQNNGV. The CDR3 extends over 13 amino acids. The DNA of the CDR3 is TGTGCCAGCAGCTTAGACGTGAACACTGAAGCTTTCTTT. Its protein product is CASSLDVNTEAFF.

The chain uses TRBV4-3 and TRBJ2-3; weak D call: TRBD1 (5 bases). The CDR3 is 17 amino acids. Trimming took off 0 bases at V and 4 bases at J, with 17 bases between the two ends. The germline CDR1 and CDR2 sequences are LGHNA and YSLEER. CDR3 bases: TGCGCCAGCAGCCAAGATGAAGGGGCCTTAAGACCAGATACGCAGTATTTT. Translation: CASSQDEGALRPDTQYF.

The chain carries TRBV7-8 and TRBJ2-7, with TRBD2 matching 10 bases. From germline, CDR1 is SGHVS and CDR2 FQNEAQ. V was pared by 4 bases and J by 1 base, with 7 bases of the junction left unmatched. The CDR3 extends over 16 amino acids. CDR3 amino acids: CASSSPGLARSYEQYF. CDR3 DNA: TGTGCCAGCAGCTCCCCGGGACTAGCGAGGTCCTACGAGCAGTACTTC.

The V and J genes are TRBV5-4 and TRBJ1-1; D may be TRBD1 (6 bases). Trimming stripped 4 bases from V and 3 bases from J, with 16 bases between. The CDR3 has 15 amino acids. Germline V gives CDR1 SGHNT, CDR2 YYREEE (reference sequence). CDR3 nucleotides: TGTGCCAGCAGCGGAAGTACTAACAGGGACACTGAAGCTTTCTTT. This codes for CASSGSTNRDTEAFF.

CDR3 residues: CSASVTQGNQPQHF. The CDR3, as DNA: TGCAGTGCTAGTGTAACCCAGGGGAATCAGCCCCAGCATTTT. The chain employs TRBV20-1 and TRBJ1-5, with TRBD1 as a possible D gene (6 bases). The CDR3 covers 14 residues. The V gene's germline CDR1 is DFQATT and CDR2 SNEGSKA (reference sequence). Trimming took 3 bases from V and 4 from J, leaving 13 bases between them.

This clone was seen more than once but under ten times. For the CDR3, the DNA is TGTGCCAGCAGTTTACAGGGGTGGACTGAAGCTTTCTTT. Protein sequence: CASSLQGWTEAFF. The rearrangement links TRBV27 to TRBJ1-1, with a tentative D call TRBD1 (6 bases). V lost 2 bases and J 5 bases, leaving 9 bases between the germline ends. The CDR3 loop spans 13 amino acids. Per germline, CDR1 MNHEY and CDR2 SMNVEV (reference sequence).

This chain joins TRBV5-5 and TRBJ1-3; unclear D gene. The V end was cut by 0 bases, the J end by 4 bases, with 5 bases between. The length of the CDR3 is 13 residues. Germline V gene data show CDR1 as SGHKS and CDR2 as YYEKEE (reference sequence). The CDR3: CASSLAPGNTIYF. The CDR3 DNA reads as TGTGCCAGCAGCTTGGCTCCGGGAAACACCATATATTTT.

This clone was seen a few times. The chain links TRBV19 to TRBJ1-6; a weak D match, TRBD1 (6 bases). Germline loops: CDR1 LNHDA, CDR2 SQIVND (reference sequence). This CDR3 has 15 residues. Trimming took off 5 bases at V and 4 bases at J, with 12 bases between the two ends. The CDR3 nucleotides are TGTGCCAGTAGTCCAGGACAGATTTATAATTCACCCCTCCACTTT. Translating it yields CASSPGQIYNSPLHF.

This clone occurred a few times. This chain connects TRBV12-3 or TRBV12-4 to TRBJ2-2; no firm D call. V was shortened by 8 bases and J by 3 bases, with 7 bases between the two germline ends. This CDR3 comprises 12 residues. The CDR3 reads CASPRYTGELFF. The CDR3 bases are TGTGCCAGCCCCCGGTACACCGGGGAGCTGTTTTTT.

The rearrangement uses TRBV9 and TRBJ2-3; D uncertain. V was clipped by 4 bases and J by 7 bases, with 10 bases between them. Germline-derived CDR1 and CDR2 are SGDLS and YYNGEE. This CDR3 has 12 residues. CDR3 region: CASSPQMNTQYF. The CDR3 DNA reads TGTGCCAGCAGCCCTCAGATGAATACGCAGTATTTT. The full variable domain, its missing parts supplied by reference TRBV9 and TRBJ2-3, is DSGVTQTPKHLITATGQRVTLRCSPRSGDLSVYWYQQSLDQGLQFLIQYYNGEERAKGNILERFSAQQFPDLHSELNLSSLELGDSALYFCASSPQMNTQYFGPGTRLTVL.